The 15 T cell receptor beta chains reported below all come from one sample, sequenced in a study of human T cells and chemical hapten exposure. Stated time point: patch test 2, 6 weeks after DPC sensitization. The treatment here: therapeutic diphenylcyclopropenone sensitization with weekly scalp DPC. TCRdb re-called the RACE reads through MiXCR, storing one row per CDR3 protein. The sample comprises about 69,000 distinct CDR3 sequences, approximately 10% of which are singletons, and around 7.3% rests with the top ten. The sequencing here drew on whole blood, taken in connection with sensitization to the hapten diphenylcyclopropenone (DPC). These receptors all stem from a woman aged 45-60 years with alopecia areata. Some clones in this sample may be carry-over from other donors' samples.

In this sample, this clonotype turned up many times. The genes are TRBV7-6 and TRBJ2-3; 10 bases map to TRBD2. The CDR3 covers 17 residues. The V gene's germline CDR1 is SGHVS and CDR2 FNYEAQ. V was clipped by 0 bases and J by 0 bases; unmatched bases: 3. The CDR3: CASSLAPSGRSTDTQYF. CDR3 coding DNA: TGTGCCAGCAGCTTAGCGCCTAGCGGGAGAAGCACAGATACGCAGTATTTT.

V gene TRBV30 combines with J gene TRBJ2-3; 10 nucleotides line up with TRBD2. Germline CDR1 reads GTSNPN; CDR2 reads SVGIG (reference sequence). CDR3 length: 15 amino acids. Germline trimming cut 0 bases from V and 3 bases from J; bases unmatched to any gene: 3. The CDR3 coding sequence is TGTGCCTGGAGTGTAGCGGGAGGGCCGACAGATACGCAGTATTTT. It encodes CAWSVAGGPTDTQYF. Variable domain in full (rest from reference TRBV30 and TRBJ2-3): SQTIHQWPATLVQPVGSPLSLECTVEGTSNPNLYWYRQAAGRGLQLLFYSVGIGQISSEVPQNLSASRPQDRQFILSSKKLLLSDSGFYLCAWSVAGGPTDTQYFGPGTRLTVL.

The V and J genes are TRBV7-6 and TRBJ2-2; TRBD2 matches 8 bases. CDR1 is SGHVS, CDR2 FNYEAQ, per germline. CDR3 length: 14 amino acids. V was clipped by 2 bases and J by 5 bases; unmatched bases: 1. This chain's CDR3 is CASSLTSGTGELFF. The CDR3 nucleotides read TGTGCCAGCAGCTTAACTAGCGGTACCGGGGAGCTGTTTTTT.

In its sample, this clonotype was seen many times. The V call is TRBV29-1, the J call TRBJ1-1, with 7 bases aligning to TRBD1. The trim removed 5 bases at V and 4 bases at J, leaving 4 bases unmatched. The CDR3 sequence is 12 residues long. From germline, CDR1 is SQVTM and CDR2 ANQGSEA. DNA of the CDR3: TGCAGCGTTACAGGGGAAGGCACTGAAGCTTTCTTT. Translating it yields CSVTGEGTEAFF.

The table lists this clonotype with a few counts. J is TRBJ1-3 and V is TRBV2; D unclear. CDR3 size: 15 residues. V lost 7 bases, J lost 0 bases, and 13 bases lay in between. CDR1 and CDR2 from the germline V gene are SNHLY and FYNNEI. The CDR3 is CASTYLTDSGNTIYF. The CDR3 DNA is TGTGCCAGCACGTACCTTACTGACTCTGGAAACACCATATATTTT.

This clonotype was recorded many times. V is TRBV5-1 and J is TRBJ2-2; D unresolved. V lost 1 base and J lost 2, with 9 bases in between. The CDR3 totals 15 residues. Germline CDR1 is SGHRS and CDR2 is YFSETQ. The CDR3 nucleotides read TGCGCCAGCAGCTTGATAGGCGACAACACCGGGGAGCTGTTTTTT. Its protein product is CASSLIGDNTGELFF.

This clonotype has a count of ten or more. The chain links TRBV19 to TRBJ1-1; D is perhaps TRBD1 (5 bases). Germline V CDR1 and CDR2: LNHDA, SQIVND (reference sequence). The CDR3 has 14 residues. Trimming shortened V by 3 bases and J by 1 base, and 9 bases separated the two germline ends. The CDR3: CASSIPQGNTEAFF. The CDR3, as DNA: TGTGCCAGTAGTATCCCCCAGGGGAACACTGAAGCTTTCTTT.

This clonotype appeared many times. The V gene is TRBV27, the J gene TRBJ2-1; D may be TRBD2 (5 bases). The CDR3 length is 14 residues. Trimming removed 3 bases from V and 7 bases from J, with 13 bases in between. From germline, CDR1 is MNHEY and CDR2 SMNVEV (reference sequence). Written as DNA, the CDR3 is TGTGCCAGCAGTTTTTCGGGGTTGGGGAATGAGCAGTTCTTC. It encodes CASSFSGLGNEQFF.

This clonotype was counted ten times or more. This chain connects TRBV28 to TRBJ2-4; a possible D gene is TRBD1 (6 bases). The CDR3 length is 15 residues. CDR1 MDHEN and CDR2 SYDVKM come from the germline V gene. V dropped 5 bases and J dropped 0 bases, with 11 bases sitting between them. CDR3 region: CASSPNRVAKNIQYF. CDR3 nucleotide sequence: TGTGCCAGCAGTCCGAACAGGGTAGCCAAAAACATTCAGTACTTC.

In its sample, this clonotype was seen many times. V usage is TRBV7-6 and J usage is TRBJ2-3, with 13 bases lining up with TRBD2. The CDR3 covers 21 residues. CDR1 SGHVS and CDR2 FNYEAQ come from the germline V gene. V shed 0 bases and J 2 bases; nucleotides not matched to a gene: 14. The DNA of the CDR3 is TGTGCCAGCAGCTTAGCTCCAACTCCTCCCGGACTAGCGGGAGTCACAGATACGCAGTATTTT. Its protein product is CASSLAPTPPGLAGVTDTQYF.

This clonotype came up many times. This chain uses TRBV3-1 with TRBJ2-3, with 11 bases matching TRBD2. Germline loops: CDR1 LGHDT, CDR2 YNNKEL (reference sequence). The CDR3 is 17 residues long. Trimming cost V 0 bases and J 3 bases; bases outside gene matches: 5. CDR3 coding DNA: TGTGCCAGCAGCCAAGATCTACTAGCGGGAGTGACAGATACGCAGTATTTT. It yields the protein CASSQDLLAGVTDTQYF.

The chain joins TRBV20-1 to TRBJ2-3; weak D call: TRBD1 (5 bases). Germline assignment: CDR1 DFQATT and CDR2 SNEGSKA (reference sequence). Trimming pared 5 bases from V and 4 bases from J, leaving 19 bases between. The CDR3 spans 15 residues. CDR3 sequence reads: CSAQTQPLGADTQYF. The CDR3 coding sequence is TGCAGTGCTCAGACCCAACCCTTAGGGGCAGATACGCAGTATTTT.

The chain carries TRBV20-1 and TRBJ2-3, with TRBD2 as a possible D gene (6 bases). Germline V gene lookup returns CDR1 DFQATT and CDR2 SNEGSKA (reference sequence). The CDR3 runs to 14 residues. The V end was cut by 6 bases, the J end by 1 base, with 14 bases between. The CDR3 is CSALAGRRTDTQYF. The CDR3 DNA reads TGCAGTGCCTTAGCCGGGAGACGCACAGATACGCAGTATTTT.

V is TRBV11-2 and J is TRBJ1-1; D not certain. Germline values: CDR1 SGHAT, CDR2 FQNNGV. Trimming removed 5 bases at V and 2 bases at J, with 12 bases between. The CDR3 spans 14 residues. The CDR3 is CASSQGSANTEAFF. As DNA, the CDR3 is TGTGCCAGCAGCCAAGGGTCCGCAAACACTGAAGCTTTCTTT.

Many counts were recorded for this clonotype. V usage is TRBV7-8 and J usage is TRBJ2-7; D is ambiguous. V was clipped by 5 bases and J by 1 base, with 12 bases between them. This CDR3 has 14 amino acids. CDR1 and CDR2 (germline): SGHVS, FQNEAQ. DNA of the CDR3: TGTGCCAGCAGCCTAATGGGCGGTTCCTACGAGCAGTACTTC. Its translation is CASSLMGGSYEQYF.